The table lists the clone carrying this TCR beta chain with a few counts. This entry is derived from a study of patients and donors after allogeneic stem cell transplantation. From the RT-PCR reads, TCRdb called clonotypes with MiXCR, one entry per CDR3 protein. The sample consists of some 880,000 distinct CDR3 sequences, about 20% of them appearing once. The CDR3 spans 14 residues. V lost 7 bases to trimming and J lost 4 bases, with 16 bases between them. Germline CDR1 is LGHDT and CDR2 is YNNKEL (reference sequence). The V call is TRBV3-1, the J call TRBJ1-1; D perhaps matches TRBD1 (6 bases). The sequencing input was blood, either unsorted or a sorted T cell fraction (not recorded which). This TCR was sampled from a human donor who was either an allogeneic HSCT recipient or a stem cell or donor lymphocyte infusion donor (not recorded which). It is not recorded whose cells these are; they may come from a transplant donor. In DNA, the CDR3 is TGTGCCAGCAACCTACTTGGAGGGGGCACTGAAGCTTTCTTT. It specifies CASNLLGGGTEAFF. Looking up the rest from reference TRBV3-1 and TRBJ1-1 gives the full variable domain: DTAVSQTPKYLVTQMGNDKSIKCEQNLGHDTMYWYKQDSKKFLKIMFSYNNKELIINETVPNRFSPKSPDKAHLNLHINSLELGDSAVYFCASNLLGGGTEAFFGQGTRLTVV.